The entry that follows covers one T cell receptor beta chain sequence. Antigen: not known. The CDR3 runs 16 residues. Germline CDR1 MNHNS, CDR2 SASEGT. The ends lost 2 bases at V and 5 bases at J; junction bases unmatched: 8. The sample is drawn from a study of cytomegalovirus exposure and HLA in healthy donors. The donors were in the roughly 110-subject validation cohort, distinct from the roughly 670-subject first cohort. TCRdb's copy holds only in-frame clones and misses some; the assay was immunoSEQ multiplex PCR. The sample holds around 95,000 clones, 85% seen once. Study-level findings and limits: Some TCR beta chains (roughly 160 of them) were listed as cytomegalovirus-associated. With high specificity and sensitivity, the classifier reportedly diagnosed cytomegalovirus status. Three chains linked to CMV were shown in vitro to be specific for CMV antigens.

The chain employs TRBV6-1 and TRBJ2-2; 7 bases are shared with TRBD2. This clonotype was sampled from a man between 18 and 35 years old in good health and CMV-seropositive. Sequencing was performed on PBMCs. CDR3 amino acids: CASSEKRSGVTGELFF. The CDR3 region has the DNA TGTGCCAGCAGTGAAAAGCGGAGCGGGGTGACCGGGGAGCTGTTTTTT.